These 27 T cell receptor beta chains came from one sample sequenced in a study of Graves' ophthalmopathy and Graves' hyperthyroidism. Researchers took RNA transcripts and amplified TCR beta CDR3 regions from them. RT-PCR with HTBI primers came first, then second-round multiplex PCR. In TCRdb, the multiplex PCR reads were re-called with MiXCR into one record per CDR3 protein. This sample carries about 740,000 distinct CDR3 sequences, roughly 40% of them seen once, and the ten largest clones take 44%. Sequenced material: peripheral blood. The receptors originated from an adult man with Graves' ophthalmopathy.

This clonotype was seen a handful of times. This chain uses TRBV15 with TRBJ1-1; D is ambiguous. Trimming cost V 0 bases and J 0 bases, with 5 bases left between them. The germline V gene has CDR1 LNHNV and CDR2 YYDKDF (reference sequence). This CDR3 region has 14 residues. The CDR3 reads CATSRDRVNTEAFF. The CDR3 DNA is TGTGCCACCAGCAGAGATCGGGTGAACACTGAAGCTTTCTTT.

This clonotype occurred a few times. The chain combines TRBV7-6 with TRBJ1-6, with D possibly TRBD1 on 5 matching bases. V gave up 5 bases and J gave up 9 bases, with 14 bases separating them. This CDR3 is 14 amino acids long. Germline CDR1 is SGHVS and CDR2 is FNYEAQ. The CDR3, as DNA: TGTGCCAGCAGCGAGGTTGGGGGGATTTCACCCCTCCACTTT. Translating gives CASSEVGGISPLHF.

About this clonotype itself: One end of the junction does not line up with germline, which may come from a read error. V is TRBV7-9 and J is TRBJ1-3; a weak D match, TRBD1 (5 bases). The germline V gene encodes CDR1 SEHNR and CDR2 FQNEAQ (reference sequence). CDR3 size: 17 residues. CDR3 DNA: TGCGCCAGCAGCCAAGATGATCAGGGACTGGCTGGAAACACCATATATTTT. Translation: CASSQDDQGLAGNTIYF.

This clonotype was seen only a few times. Mismatch with germline at one junction end may stem from a read error. The genes are TRBV7-9 and TRBJ2-7; D may be TRBD2 (7 bases). Germline V gene data show CDR1 as SEHNR and CDR2 as FQNEAQ (reference sequence). The CDR3 has 13 amino acids. The CDR3 DNA reads TGCGCCAGCAGCAGGGAGGGGGACTACGAGCAGTACTTC. Protein sequence: CASSREGDYEQYF.

As concerns this clonotype: A much larger clone lies one base from this, so it may be a read error. Given the absence of the conserved phenylalanine or tryptophan at the CDR3 end, a read error is likely. The chain carries TRBV6-6 and TRBJ1-6; possibly TRBD1 for D (6 bases). The CDR3 totals 14 residues. Germline assignment: CDR1 MNHNY and CDR2 SVGAGI (reference sequence). V lost 5 bases, J lost 8 bases, and 13 bases lay in between. CDR3 protein: CASSDAYRDSPLHL. In nucleotides, the CDR3 is TGTGCCAGCAGTGACGCGTACAGGGATTCACCCCTCCACCTT.

This rearrangement joins TRBV20-1 to TRBJ2-5, with D unresolved. TRBJ2-1 matches the DNA end more closely, so the J call is doubtful. CDR1 DFQATT and CDR2 SNEGSKA come from the germline V gene (reference sequence). This CDR3 is 14 amino acids long. The CDR3 is CSASNRLLHNEQFF. The CDR3 nucleotides are TGCAGTGCTAGCAACCGACTTTTACACAATGAGCAGTTCTTC.

This clonotype was counted many times. This rearrangement joins TRBV12-3 or TRBV12-4 to TRBJ1-2; D may be TRBD1 (6 bases). CDR3 length: 14 amino acids. V was trimmed by 4 bases and J by 8 bases, leaving 17 bases between them. The CDR3 is CASSSGQYEKGYTF. The CDR3 bases are TGTGCCAGCAGTTCAGGACAGTACGAGAAAGGCTACACCTTC.

Concerning this clonotype itself: A junction end diverges from the germline sequence, so it may reflect a read error. The chain employs TRBV10-3 and TRBJ1-3, with 10 bases fitting TRBD1. The CDR3 runs to 17 residues. Germline V lookup: CDR1 ENHRY, CDR2 SYGVKD. Written as DNA, the CDR3 is TGTGCCAGCAGTCTTCGGACAGGGGGTCTCTCTGGAAACACCATATATTTT. As protein: CASSLRTGGLSGNTIYF.

Notes on this clonotype: Likely a read error: the CDR3 ends without its conserved phenylalanine or tryptophan. The gene calls are TRBV29-1 and TRBJ2-7; 7 bases map to TRBD1. The CDR3 loop spans 14 amino acids. J was trimmed by 4 bases and V by 5 bases; bases with no gene match: 11. Germline V lookup: CDR1 SQVTM, CDR2 ANQGSEA. The CDR3 loop is CSVRYTGVTYEQYL. The CDR3 nucleotides read TGCAGCGTTCGTTATACAGGGGTAACATACGAGCAGTACCTC.

This clonotype was picked up many times. The rearrangement joins TRBV7-9 to TRBJ1-1; D gene ambiguous. The CDR3 is made up of 13 amino acids. The V gene lost 2 bases and the J gene lost 5 bases, with 9 bases spanning the gap. Germline V gene sequence: CDR1 SEHNR, CDR2 FQNEAQ (reference sequence). The CDR3 reads CASSLMSGTEAFF. The CDR3 bases are TGTGCCAGCAGCTTAATGTCTGGAACTGAAGCTTTCTTT. Drawing the rest from reference TRBV7-9 and TRBJ1-1, the complete variable domain is DTGVSQNPRHKITKRGQNVTFRCDPISEHNRLYWYRQTLGQGPEFLTYFQNEAQLEKSRLLSDRFSAERPKGSFSTLEIQRTEQGDSAMYLCASSLMSGTEAFFGQGTRLTVV.

The chain is built from TRBV6-5 and TRBJ2-5, with D possibly being TRBD2 (7 bases). CDR1 and CDR2 (germline): MNHEY, SVGAGI. Trimming took 2 bases from V and 2 from J, leaving 12 bases between them. The CDR3 length is 15 residues. The CDR3 protein is CASSYGGALQETQYF. DNA of the CDR3: TGTGCCAGCAGTTACGGGGGGGCGCTACAAGAGACCCAGTACTTC.

The rearrangement joins TRBV7-3 to TRBJ1-3; TRBD1 aligns across 7 bases. The germline gives CDR1 SGHTA, CDR2 FQGTGA. V trimming: 3 bases; J trimming: 15 bases; junction bases outside the gene matches: 14. This CDR3 is 14 amino acids long. In nucleotides, the CDR3 is TGTGCCAGCAGCTTGGAACGGGACAGTCCTCCGACATATTTT. This encodes CASSLERDSPPTYF.

This clonotype was detected only a few times. The V gene is TRBV12-3 or TRBV12-4, the J gene TRBJ2-7; perhaps TRBD1 as D (7 bases). The CDR3 has 15 amino acids. V dropped 6 bases and J dropped 4 bases, with 19 bases sitting between them. Here the CDR3 DNA reads TGTGCCAGCAGCCAAGATCATCAGGGGGGTTACGAGCAGTACTTC. This sequence encodes CASSQDHQGGYEQYF.

The chain combines TRBV7-9 with TRBJ2-7, with 9 positions matching TRBD1. The trim removed 3 bases at V and 2 bases at J, leaving 5 bases unmatched. Germline CDR1 reads SEHNR; CDR2 reads FQNEAQ (reference sequence). The CDR3 covers 15 residues. In nucleotides, the CDR3 is TGTGCCAGCAGCTTCTTCGGGACAGGGACCTACGAGCAGTACTTC. This translates into CASSFFGTGTYEQYF.

The rearrangement uses TRBV25-1 and TRBJ2-2, with D unresolved. V was shortened by 8 bases and J by 7 bases, with 14 bases between the two germline ends. Germline V gene sequence: CDR1 MGHDK, CDR2 SYGVNS. The CDR3 is made up of 13 amino acids. CDR3 loop: CASSISNHGELFF. The CDR3 nucleotides read TGTGCCAGCTCCATTAGCAATCACGGGGAGCTGTTTTTT.

The V gene is TRBV10-3, the J gene TRBJ2-7; a possible D gene is TRBD1 (5 bases). Germline V gives CDR1 ENHRY, CDR2 SYGVKD. Trimming shortened V by 10 bases and J by 5 bases, and 12 bases separated the two germline ends. The CDR3 has 11 amino acids. For the CDR3, the DNA is TGTGCCAGTAAAAGGGGCGACGAGCAGTACTTC. Translation gives CASKRGDEQYF.

This clonotype was seen a handful of times. The genes are TRBV9 and TRBJ1-4; D might be TRBD1 (6 bases). V lost 5 bases and J lost 5, with 19 bases in between. Germline V CDR1 and CDR2: SGDLS, YYNGEE. There are 16 residues in the CDR3. CDR3 sequence (DNA): TGTGCCAGCAGTGCGACCTGGGGGGCCGCAAATGAAAAACTGTTTTTT. Translation gives CASSATWGAANEKLFF. The complete variable domain, with remaining parts taken from reference TRBV9 and TRBJ1-4, reads DSGVTQTPKHLITATGQRVTLRCSPRSGDLSVYWYQQSLDQGLQFLIQYYNGEERAKGNILERFSAQQFPDLHSELNLSSLELGDSALYFCASSATWGAANEKLFFGSGTQLSVL.

The chain uses TRBV11-2 and TRBJ2-2; D gene uncertain. Germline CDR1 reads SGHAT; CDR2 reads FQNNGV. There are 14 residues in the CDR3. V shed 5 bases and J shed 6 bases, with 13 bases lying between them. CDR3 sequence reads: CASSPNKGAGELFF. The CDR3, as DNA: TGTGCCAGCAGCCCAAACAAGGGCGCCGGGGAGCTGTTTTTT.

A note on this clonotype: This may stem from a read error, because a much larger clone lies one nucleotide away. This chain connects TRBV9 to TRBJ1-1, with 8 bases identical to TRBD1. Germline V CDR1 and CDR2: SGDLS, YYNGEE. Trimming removed 4 bases from V and 4 bases from J; junction bases left unmatched: 6. CDR3 length: 14 residues. Here the CDR3 reads CASSLRDRSTEAFF. The DNA of the CDR3 is TGTGCCAGCAGCCTCCGGGACAGGAGCACTGAAGCTTTCTTT.

This chain uses TRBV20-1 with TRBJ1-2; tentatively, D is TRBD1 (6 bases). CDR1 is DFQATT and CDR2 is SNEGSKA in the germline V gene (reference sequence). Trimming cost V 5 bases and J 8 bases, with 18 bases left between them. This CDR3 contains 13 residues. The DNA for the CDR3 is TGCAGTGCTTACTTTACAGGGATTTACGGCTACACCTTC. Protein product: CSAYFTGIYGYTF.

This clonotype was seen ten or more times. J is TRBJ2-5 and V is TRBV7-3, with D tentatively TRBD2 (6 bases). The V and J ends lost 2 bases and 4 bases respectively, with 8 bases between them. Germline V gene data show CDR1 as SGHTA and CDR2 as FQGTGA. The CDR3 extends over 13 amino acids. Here the CDR3 reads CASSLYGGETQYF. The DNA of the CDR3 is TGTGCCAGCAGCTTATACGGGGGAGAGACCCAGTACTTC.

A word on this clonotype: A much bigger clone sits one base away, suggesting this may be a read error. This chain's CDR3 is CASSLDSATYQETQYF. The CDR3 DNA reads as TGCGCCAGCAGCTTGGATTCGGCAACGTACCAAGAGACCCAGTACTTC. The chain joins TRBV5-1 to TRBJ2-5; D is undetermined. The V and J ends lost 0 bases and 0 bases respectively, with 12 bases between them. Germline CDR1 reads SGHRS; CDR2 reads YFSETQ. The CDR3 runs 16 residues.

V is TRBV5-1 and J is TRBJ2-7; D may match TRBD1 or TRBD2 (6 bases each). Germline lookup yields CDR1 SGHRS and CDR2 YFSETQ. The CDR3 contains 15 residues. V shed 2 bases and J shed 2 bases, with 14 bases lying between them. CDR3 nucleotide sequence: TGCGCCAGCAGCTTTCGACAGGAGGGCACCTACGAGCAGTACTTC. This gives the protein CASSFRQEGTYEQYF.

The rearrangement links TRBV29-1 to TRBJ2-7; 9 positions agree with TRBD1. Losses at the gene ends were 5 bases for V and 10 bases for J; bases not matched to a gene: 9. From germline, CDR1 is SQVTM and CDR2 ANQGSEA. CDR3 length: 12 amino acids. The CDR3 DNA follows: TGCAGCGTTTCGACAGGGGGTAAAGTCCAGTACTTC. Encoded protein: CSVSTGGKVQYF.

The rearrangement links TRBV24-1 to TRBJ1-5; D remains ambiguous. The CDR3 contains 14 residues. Germline CDR1 reads KGHDR; CDR2 reads SFDVKD. Trimming removed 7 bases at V and 4 bases at J, with 13 bases between. CDR3 nucleotide sequence: TGTGCCACCAGCGTCCAGTCCGGGAATCAGCCCCAGCATTTT. Residues: CATSVQSGNQPQHF.

The chain carries TRBV7-9 and TRBJ1-2; D ambiguous. The CDR3 spans 14 residues. The V end was cut by 4 bases, the J end by 5 bases, with 14 bases between. The germline CDR1 and CDR2 sequences are SEHNR and FQNEAQ (reference sequence). This CDR3 is CASSSGGSGYGYTF. CDR3 coding DNA: TGTGCCAGCAGCTCCGGCGGGTCGGGGTATGGCTACACCTTC.

This clonotype was counted at least ten times. This chain connects TRBV7-9 to TRBJ1-1; 7 nucleotides line up with TRBD1. V shed 5 bases and J 1 base; nucleotides not matched to a gene: 4. Germline V gene lookup returns CDR1 SEHNR and CDR2 FQNEAQ (reference sequence). This CDR3 is built from 14 residues. This chain's CDR3 is CASSPGQWNTEAFF. CDR3 in DNA: TGTGCCAGCAGCCCGGGACAGTGGAACACTGAAGCTTTCTTT.